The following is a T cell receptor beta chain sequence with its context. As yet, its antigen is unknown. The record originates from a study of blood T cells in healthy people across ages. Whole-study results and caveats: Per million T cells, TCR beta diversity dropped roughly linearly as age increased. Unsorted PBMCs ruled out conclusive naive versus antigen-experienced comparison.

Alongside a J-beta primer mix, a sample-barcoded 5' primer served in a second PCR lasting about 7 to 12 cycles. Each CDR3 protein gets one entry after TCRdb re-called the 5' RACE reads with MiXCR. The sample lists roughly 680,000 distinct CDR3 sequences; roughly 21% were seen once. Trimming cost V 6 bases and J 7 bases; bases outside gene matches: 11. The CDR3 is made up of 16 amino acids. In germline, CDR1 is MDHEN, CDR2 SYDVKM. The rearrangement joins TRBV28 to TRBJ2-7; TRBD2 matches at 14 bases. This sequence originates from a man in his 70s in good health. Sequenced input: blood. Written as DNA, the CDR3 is TGTGCCAGCAGGACCGGGACTAGCGGGAGTTGGCGGGAGCAGTACTTC. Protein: CASRTGTSGSWREQYF.